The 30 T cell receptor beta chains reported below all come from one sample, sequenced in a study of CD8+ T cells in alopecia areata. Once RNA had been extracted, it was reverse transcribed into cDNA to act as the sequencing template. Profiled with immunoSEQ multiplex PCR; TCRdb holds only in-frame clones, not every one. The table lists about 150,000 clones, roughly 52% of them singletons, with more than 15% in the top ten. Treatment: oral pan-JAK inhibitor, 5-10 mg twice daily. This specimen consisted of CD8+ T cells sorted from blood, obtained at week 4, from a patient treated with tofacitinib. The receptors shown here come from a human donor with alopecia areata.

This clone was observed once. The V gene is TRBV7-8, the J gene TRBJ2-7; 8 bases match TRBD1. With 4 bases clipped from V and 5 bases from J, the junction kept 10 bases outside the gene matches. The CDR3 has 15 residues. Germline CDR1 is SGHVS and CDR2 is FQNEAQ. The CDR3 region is CASSSWTGTIHEQYF. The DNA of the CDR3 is TGTGCCAGCAGCTCCTGGACAGGGACGATCCACGAGCAGTACTTC.

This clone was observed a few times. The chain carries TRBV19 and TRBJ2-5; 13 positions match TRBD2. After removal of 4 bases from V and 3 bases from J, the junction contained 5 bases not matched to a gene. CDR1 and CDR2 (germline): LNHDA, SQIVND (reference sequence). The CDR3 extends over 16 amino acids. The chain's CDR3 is CASSTSGTSGEETQYF. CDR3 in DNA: TGTGCCAGTAGTACCTCCGGGACTAGCGGGGAAGAGACCCAGTACTTC.

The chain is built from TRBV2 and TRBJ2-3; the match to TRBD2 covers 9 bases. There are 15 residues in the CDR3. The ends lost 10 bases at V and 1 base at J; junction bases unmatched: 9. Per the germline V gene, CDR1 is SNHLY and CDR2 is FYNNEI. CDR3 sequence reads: CATRELAGRTDTQYF. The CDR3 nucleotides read TGTGCCACCCGTGAGCTAGCGGGGCGCACAGATACGCAGTATTTT.

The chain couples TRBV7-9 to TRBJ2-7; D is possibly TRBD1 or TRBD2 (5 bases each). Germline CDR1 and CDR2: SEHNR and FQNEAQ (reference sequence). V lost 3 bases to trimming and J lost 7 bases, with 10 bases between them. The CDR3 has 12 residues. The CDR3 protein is CASSFGTAEQYF. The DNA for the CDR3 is TGTGCCAGCAGCTTTGGGACCGCTGAGCAGTACTTC.

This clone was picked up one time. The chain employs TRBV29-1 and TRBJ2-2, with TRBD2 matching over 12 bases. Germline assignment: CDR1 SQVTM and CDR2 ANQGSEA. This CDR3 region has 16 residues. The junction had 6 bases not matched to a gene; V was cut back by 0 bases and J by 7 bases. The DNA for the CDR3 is TGCAGCGTTGAAGATGCGCTAGCGGGGGGGATCGGGGAGCTGTTTTTT. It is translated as CSVEDALAGGIGELFF.

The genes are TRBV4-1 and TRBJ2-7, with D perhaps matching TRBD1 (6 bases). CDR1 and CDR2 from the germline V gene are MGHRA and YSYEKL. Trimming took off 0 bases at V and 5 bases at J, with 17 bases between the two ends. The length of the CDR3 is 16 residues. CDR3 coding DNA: TGCGCCAGCAGCCAAGATGCGGCAGGGGAAAGCGACGAGCAGTACTTC. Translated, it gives CASSQDAAGESDEQYF.

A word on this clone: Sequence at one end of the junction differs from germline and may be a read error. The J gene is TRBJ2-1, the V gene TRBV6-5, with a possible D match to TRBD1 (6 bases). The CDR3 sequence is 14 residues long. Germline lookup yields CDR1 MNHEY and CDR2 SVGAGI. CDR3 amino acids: CASSYGRGYNEQFF. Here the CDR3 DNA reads TGTGCCAGCAGTTACGGCAGGGGCTACAATGAACAGTTCTTC.

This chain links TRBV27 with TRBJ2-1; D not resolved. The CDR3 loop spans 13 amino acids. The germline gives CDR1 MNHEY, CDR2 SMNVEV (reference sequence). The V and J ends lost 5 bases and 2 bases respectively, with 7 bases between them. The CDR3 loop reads CASSQAPYNEQFF. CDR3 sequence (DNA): TGTGCCAGCAGTCAGGCCCCCTACAATGAGCAGTTCTTC.

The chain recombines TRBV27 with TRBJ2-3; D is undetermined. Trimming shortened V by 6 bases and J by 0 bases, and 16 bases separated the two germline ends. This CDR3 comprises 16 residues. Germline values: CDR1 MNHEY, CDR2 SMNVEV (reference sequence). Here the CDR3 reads CASSAYWVTSTDTQYF. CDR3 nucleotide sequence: TGTGCCAGCAGCGCCTATTGGGTCACTAGCACAGATACGCAGTATTTT.

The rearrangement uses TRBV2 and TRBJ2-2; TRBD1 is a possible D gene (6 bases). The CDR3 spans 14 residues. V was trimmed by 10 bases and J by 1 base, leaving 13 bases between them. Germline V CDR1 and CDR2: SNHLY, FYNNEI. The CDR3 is CAIHRAGNTGELFF. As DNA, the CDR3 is TGTGCCATCCACAGGGCGGGGAACACCGGGGAGCTGTTTTTT. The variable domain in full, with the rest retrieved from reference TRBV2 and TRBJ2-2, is EPEVTQTPSHQVTQMGQEVILRCVPISNHLYFYWYRQILGQKVEFLVSFYNNEISEKSEIFDDQFSVERPDGSNFTLKIRSTKLEDSAMYFCAIHRAGNTGELFFGEGSRLTVL.

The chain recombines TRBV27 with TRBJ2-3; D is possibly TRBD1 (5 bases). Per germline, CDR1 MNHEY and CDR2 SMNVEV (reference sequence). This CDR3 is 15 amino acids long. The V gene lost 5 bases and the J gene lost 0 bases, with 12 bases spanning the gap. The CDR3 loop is CASSLGPGSTDTQYF. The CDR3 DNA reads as TGTGCCAGCAGTCTAGGACCAGGGAGCACAGATACGCAGTATTTT.

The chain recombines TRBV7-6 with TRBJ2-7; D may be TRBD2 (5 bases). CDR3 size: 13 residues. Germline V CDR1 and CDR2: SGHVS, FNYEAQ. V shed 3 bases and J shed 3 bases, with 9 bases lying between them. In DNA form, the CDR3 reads TGTGCCAGCAGCTTTGGGGAGATCTACGAGCAGTACTTC. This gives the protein CASSFGEIYEQYF. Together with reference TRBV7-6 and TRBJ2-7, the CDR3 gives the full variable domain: GAGVSQSPRYKVTKRGQDVALRCDPISGHVSLYWYRQALGQGPEFLTYFNYEAQQDKSGLPNDRFSAERPEGSISTLTIQRTEQRDSAMYRCASSFGEIYEQYFGPGTRLTVT.

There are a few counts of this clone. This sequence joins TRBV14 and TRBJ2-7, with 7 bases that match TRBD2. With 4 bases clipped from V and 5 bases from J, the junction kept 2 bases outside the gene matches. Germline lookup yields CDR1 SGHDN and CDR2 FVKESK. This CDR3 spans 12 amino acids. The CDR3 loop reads CASSPGTNEQYF. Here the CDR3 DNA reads TGTGCCAGCAGCCCCGGGACTAACGAGCAGTACTTC.

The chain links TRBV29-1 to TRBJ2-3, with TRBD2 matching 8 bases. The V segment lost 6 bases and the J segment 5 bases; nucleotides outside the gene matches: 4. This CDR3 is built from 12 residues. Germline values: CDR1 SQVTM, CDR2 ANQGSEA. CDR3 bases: TGCAGCGTGGGGACTAGGGAAGATACGCAGTATTTT. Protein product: CSVGTREDTQYF.

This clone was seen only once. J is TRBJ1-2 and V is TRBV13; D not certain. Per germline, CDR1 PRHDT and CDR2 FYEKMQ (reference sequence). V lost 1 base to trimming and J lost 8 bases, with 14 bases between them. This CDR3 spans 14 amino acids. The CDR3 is CASSLEAGTGGYTF. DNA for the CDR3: TGTGCCAGCAGCTTAGAGGCGGGAACGGGCGGCTACACCTTC. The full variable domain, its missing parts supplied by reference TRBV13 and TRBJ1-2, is AAGVIQSPRHLIKEKRETATLKCYPIPRHDTVYWYQQGPGQDPQFLISFYEKMQSDKGSIPDRFSAQQFSDYHSELNMSSLELGDSALYFCASSLEAGTGGYTFGSGTRLTVV.

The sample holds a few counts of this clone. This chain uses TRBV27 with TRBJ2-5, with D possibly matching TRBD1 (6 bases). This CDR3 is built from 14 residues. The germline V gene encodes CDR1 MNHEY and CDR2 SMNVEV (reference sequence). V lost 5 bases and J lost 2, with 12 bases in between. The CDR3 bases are TGTGCCAGCAGTCCCAACAGGGTTCAAGAGACCCAGTACTTC. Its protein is CASSPNRVQETQYF.

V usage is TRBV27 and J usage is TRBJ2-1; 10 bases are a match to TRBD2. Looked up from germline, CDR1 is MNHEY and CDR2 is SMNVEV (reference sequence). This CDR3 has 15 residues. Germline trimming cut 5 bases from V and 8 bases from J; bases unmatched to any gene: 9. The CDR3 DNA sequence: TGTGCCAGCAGTCAAAGCGGGGGGGCCTGGGATGAGCAGTTCTTC. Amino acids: CASSQSGGAWDEQFF.

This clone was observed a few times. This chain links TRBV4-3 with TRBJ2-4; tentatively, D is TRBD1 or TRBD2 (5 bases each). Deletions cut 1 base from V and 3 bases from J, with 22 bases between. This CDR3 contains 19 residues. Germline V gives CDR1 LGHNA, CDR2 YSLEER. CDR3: CASSQAPFGTQDDKNIQYF. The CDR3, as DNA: TGCGCCAGCAGCCAAGCCCCTTTTGGGACCCAAGACGACAAAAACATTCAGTACTTC.

The CDR3 region has the DNA TGTGCCAGCAGTTTACAACAGGCCTACGAGCAGTACTTC. Its protein is CASSLQQAYEQYF. The chain links TRBV27 to TRBJ2-7, with D perhaps TRBD1 (5 bases). Trimming pared 2 bases from V and 2 bases from J, leaving 7 bases between. Germline V gene data show CDR1 as MNHEY and CDR2 as SMNVEV (reference sequence). The CDR3 extends over 13 amino acids.

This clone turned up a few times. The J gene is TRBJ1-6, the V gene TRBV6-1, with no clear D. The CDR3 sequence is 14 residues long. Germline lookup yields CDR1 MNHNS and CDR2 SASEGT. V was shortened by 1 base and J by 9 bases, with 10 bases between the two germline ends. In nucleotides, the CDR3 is TGTGCCAGCAGTGAAGTTCGAACAATTTCACCCCTCCACTTT. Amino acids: CASSEVRTISPLHF.

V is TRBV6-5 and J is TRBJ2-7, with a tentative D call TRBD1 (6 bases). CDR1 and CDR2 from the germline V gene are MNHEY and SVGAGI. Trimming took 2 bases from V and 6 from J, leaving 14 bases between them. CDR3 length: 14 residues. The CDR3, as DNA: TGTGCCAGCAGTTACGACCAGGGGTTCGGCGAGCAGTACTTC. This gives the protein CASSYDQGFGEQYF.

The CDR3, as DNA: TGCAGCGTGCATATGGCGGGGAAATATGGCTACACCTTC. Protein sequence: CSVHMAGKYGYTF. The rearrangement links TRBV29-1 to TRBJ1-2; D call uncertain. Germline assignment: CDR1 SQVTM and CDR2 ANQGSEA. The V gene lost 6 bases and the J gene lost 5 bases, with 16 bases spanning the gap. There are 13 residues in the CDR3.

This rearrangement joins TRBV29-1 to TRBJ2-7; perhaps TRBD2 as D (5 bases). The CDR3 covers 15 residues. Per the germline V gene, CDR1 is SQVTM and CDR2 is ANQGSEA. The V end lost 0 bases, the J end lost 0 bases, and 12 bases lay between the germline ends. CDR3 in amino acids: CSVEEAGSDSYEQYF. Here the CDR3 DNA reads TGCAGCGTTGAAGAGGCGGGTTCGGACTCCTACGAGCAGTACTTC.

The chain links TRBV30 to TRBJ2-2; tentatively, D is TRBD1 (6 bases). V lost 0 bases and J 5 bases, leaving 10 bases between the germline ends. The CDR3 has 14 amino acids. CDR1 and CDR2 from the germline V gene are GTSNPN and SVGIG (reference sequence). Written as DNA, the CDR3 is TGTGCCTGGAGTGTAAGAGGACAGACCGGGGAGCTGTTTTTT. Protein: CAWSVRGQTGELFF.

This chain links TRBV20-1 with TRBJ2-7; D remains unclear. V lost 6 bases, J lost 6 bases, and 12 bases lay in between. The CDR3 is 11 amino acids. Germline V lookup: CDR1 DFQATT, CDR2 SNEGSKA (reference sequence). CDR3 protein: CSAVVRSEQYF. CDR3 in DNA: TGCAGTGCGGTGGTGCGATCCGAGCAGTACTTC.

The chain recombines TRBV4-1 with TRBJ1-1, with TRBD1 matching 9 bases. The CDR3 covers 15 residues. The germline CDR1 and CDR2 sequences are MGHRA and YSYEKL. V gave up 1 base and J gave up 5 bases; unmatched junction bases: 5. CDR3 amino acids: CASSQVTGGRTEAFF. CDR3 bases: TGCGCCAGCAGCCAAGTTACAGGGGGCCGTACTGAAGCTTTCTTT.

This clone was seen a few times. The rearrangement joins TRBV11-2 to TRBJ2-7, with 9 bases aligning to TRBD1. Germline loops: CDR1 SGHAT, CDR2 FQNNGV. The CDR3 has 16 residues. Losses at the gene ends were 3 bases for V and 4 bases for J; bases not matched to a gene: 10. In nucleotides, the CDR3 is TGTGCCAGCAGCTTCCGGGACAGGGACTTGGGATACGAGCAGTACTTC. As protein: CASSFRDRDLGYEQYF.

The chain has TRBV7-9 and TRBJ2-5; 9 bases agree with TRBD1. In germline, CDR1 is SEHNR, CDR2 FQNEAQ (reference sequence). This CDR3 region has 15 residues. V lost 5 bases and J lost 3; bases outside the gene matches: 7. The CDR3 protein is CASSPWDRVEETQYF. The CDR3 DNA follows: TGTGCCAGCAGCCCGTGGGACAGGGTAGAAGAGACCCAGTACTTC. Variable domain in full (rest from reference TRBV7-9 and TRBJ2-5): DTGVSQNPRHKITKRGQNVTFRCDPISEHNRLYWYRQTLGQGPEFLTYFQNEAQLEKSRLLSDRFSAERPKGSFSTLEIQRTEQGDSAMYLCASSPWDRVEETQYFGPGTRLLVL.

The CDR3 DNA sequence: TGTGCCTGGACCAGAGGGGAGACCCAGTACTTC. It codes for CAWTRGETQYF. This rearrangement joins TRBV30 to TRBJ2-5, with TRBD2 as a possible D gene (5 bases). Per the germline V gene, CDR1 is GTSNPN and CDR2 is SVGIG (reference sequence). The CDR3 is made up of 11 amino acids. V was cut by 4 bases and J by 5 bases, with 8 bases left in between.

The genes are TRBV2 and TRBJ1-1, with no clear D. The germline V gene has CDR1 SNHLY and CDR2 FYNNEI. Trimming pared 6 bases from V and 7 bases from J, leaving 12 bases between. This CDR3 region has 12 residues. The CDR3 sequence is CASSLLDGEAFF. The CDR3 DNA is TGTGCCAGCAGCCTCCTAGACGGTGAAGCTTTCTTT.